What follows is one T cell receptor (beta chain) and its context. Its target is unknown. A much larger clone lies one base from this, so it may be a read error. Donors were six healthy women in three monozygous twin pairs. Reared together, all three twin pairs probably met the same infectious agents and vaccines. A previously described protocol, modified, built RNA-based TCR cDNA libraries. MiXCR, run by TCRdb on the 5' RACE reads, gives a single entry per CDR3 protein. Of 350,000 to 400,000 distinct CDR3 sequences listed, more than 25% are singletons. The entry originates in a study of identical twins' blood T cells. Findings and caveats of the study: Shared CDR3 clonotype counts tracked mainly the product of cloneset sizes.

The ends were cut back, 3 bases at V and 3 bases at J, with 12 bases in the middle. CDR3 length: 13 residues. Germline-derived CDR1 and CDR2 are SQVTM and ANQGSEA. The receptor comes from a woman aged 18-49 years in good health. The J gene is TRBJ2-7, the V gene TRBV29-1; D not resolved. Specimen: PBMCs. CDR3 coding DNA: TGCAGCGTTGAGGGCAGCAGTCTCTACGAGCAGTACTTC. This translates into CSVEGSSLYEQYF.